Each of the 8 T cell receptor beta chains below was sequenced from the same sample in a study of T cells in Graves' hyperthyroidism and ophthalmopathy. Amplified TCR beta CDR3 regions came from RNA transcripts. A set of HTBI primers served as the primers for a first-round RT-PCR of the TCR CDR3. From the multiplex PCR reads, TCRdb called clonotypes with MiXCR, one entry per CDR3 protein. The sample consists of more than 500,000 distinct CDR3 sequences, 40% to 50% of them appearing once. The sequenced sample consisted of peripheral blood or thyroid tissue (not recorded which). All receptors come from an adult woman with Graves' disease, either hyperthyroidism or ophthalmopathy (not recorded which).

The genes are TRBV4-1 and TRBJ2-5; D is possibly TRBD2 (6 bases). This CDR3 has 15 amino acids. CDR1 MGHRA and CDR2 YSYEKL come from the germline V gene. The ends were cut back, 4 bases at V and 2 bases at J, with 14 bases in the middle. CDR3 protein: CASSPPRGRQETQYF. DNA of the CDR3: TGCGCCAGCAGCCCTCCGAGAGGGAGGCAAGAGACCCAGTACTTC.

The V call is TRBV10-3, the J call TRBJ2-5; 7 bases are shared with TRBD2. Germline lookup yields CDR1 ENHRY and CDR2 SYGVKD. V trimming: 4 bases; J trimming: 4 bases; junction bases outside the gene matches: 15. This CDR3 has 17 residues. The CDR3 region has the DNA TGTGCCATCAGTGGAACCCTAGCGGATCTAAGGGGAGAGACCCAGTACTTC. Translating it yields CAISGTLADLRGETQYF.

In its sample, this clonotype was seen a few times. The J gene is TRBJ2-7, the V gene TRBV7-2; 9 bases agree with TRBD1. The CDR3 is made up of 14 amino acids. Germline values: CDR1 SGHTA, CDR2 FQGNSA. V was clipped by 5 bases and J by 11 bases; unmatched bases: 13. The CDR3 loop is CASSHLYGDRDEYF. CDR3 coding DNA: TGTGCCAGCAGCCACCTTTACGGGGACAGGGACGAGTACTTC.

In this sample, this clonotype turned up many times. The chain's CDR3 is CATFGESSGNTIYF. The CDR3 DNA sequence: TGTGCCACATTTGGAGAGAGCTCTGGAAACACCATATATTTT. The V gene is TRBV10-3, the J gene TRBJ1-3, with no clear D. This CDR3 spans 14 amino acids. Germline CDR1 ENHRY, CDR2 SYGVKD. Trimming shortened V by 10 bases and J by 0 bases, and 13 bases separated the two germline ends.

The chain employs TRBV7-6 and TRBJ2-7; D may be TRBD2 (5 bases). V lost 5 bases to trimming and J lost 2 bases, with 13 bases between them. There are 14 residues in the CDR3. Germline loops: CDR1 SGHVS, CDR2 FNYEAQ. The CDR3 reads CASSPQDGAYEQYF. The CDR3 DNA follows: TGTGCCAGCAGCCCCCAGGACGGGGCCTACGAGCAGTACTTC.

This clonotype was counted ten times or more. One end of the junction is discordant with germline, which a read error may explain. The chain joins TRBV5-1 to TRBJ1-1; 8 bases are a match to TRBD1. The CDR3 runs to 14 residues. The germline V gene has CDR1 SGHRS and CDR2 YFSETQ. The CDR3 loop is CASSLDRGNTEAFF. The CDR3 DNA reads as TGTGCCAGTAGTTTAGACAGGGGGAACACTGAAGCTTTCTTT.

There are a few counts of this clonotype. V and J are TRBV4-1 and TRBJ1-3; D perhaps matches TRBD1 (6 bases). From germline, CDR1 is MGHRA and CDR2 YSYEKL. This CDR3 is 16 amino acids long. V gave up 3 bases and J gave up 2 bases, with 14 bases separating them. In DNA, the CDR3 is TGCGCCAGCAGCCAGGAACCGGGACAACCTGGAAACACCATATATTTT. It codes for CASSQEPGQPGNTIYF.

The table lists this clonotype with many counts. A junction boundary mismatches the germline segment, possibly from a read error. V and J are TRBV15 and TRBJ2-7, with D tentatively TRBD2 (6 bases). Per germline, CDR1 LNHNV and CDR2 YYDKDF (reference sequence). This CDR3 has 13 residues. CDR3 coding DNA: TGTGCCACCAGCAGAGATATTACGGGGGAGTTCGACTTC. It translates to CATSRDITGEFDF.